This T cell receptor beta chain was observed in a study of a mutant IDH1 vaccine in newly diagnosed glioma. A word on this clone: Its antigen remains unknown.

Germline lookup yields CDR1 SEHNR and CDR2 FQNEAQ (reference sequence). The CDR3 runs 17 residues. With 5 bases clipped from V and 4 bases from J, the junction kept 12 bases outside the gene matches. Sample time point: week 11, during vaccination. Doses comprised 300 ug of mutant IDH1 20-mer peptide each, plus topical imiquimod. The repertoire was sequenced with immunoSEQ multiplex PCR; TCRdb's copy has only in-frame clones and lacks some. This sample has around 130,000 clones, with roughly 75% found just once. The clonotype comes from a middle-aged man with glioma. The chain joins TRBV7-9 to TRBJ2-5, with 11 nucleotides matching TRBD2. The source material was PBMCs, sampled from a glioma patient whose treatment included an IDH1 peptide vaccine. CDR3 DNA sequence: TGTGCCAGCAGCCTTACCCCGAGGCTAGCGGGAGGAGAGACCCAGTACTTC. It specifies CASSLTPRLAGGETQYF.